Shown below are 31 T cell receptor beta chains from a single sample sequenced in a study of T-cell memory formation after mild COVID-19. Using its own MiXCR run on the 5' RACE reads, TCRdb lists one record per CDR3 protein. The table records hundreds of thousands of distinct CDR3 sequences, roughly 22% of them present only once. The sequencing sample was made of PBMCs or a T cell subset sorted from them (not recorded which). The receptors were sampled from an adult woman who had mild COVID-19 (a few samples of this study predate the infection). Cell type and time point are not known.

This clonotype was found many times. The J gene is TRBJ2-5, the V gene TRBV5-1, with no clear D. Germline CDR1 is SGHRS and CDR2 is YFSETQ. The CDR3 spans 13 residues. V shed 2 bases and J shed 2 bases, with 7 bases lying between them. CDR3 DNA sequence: TGCGCCAGCAGCTTAAGGCAGCAAGAGACCCAGTACTTC. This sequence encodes CASSLRQQETQYF. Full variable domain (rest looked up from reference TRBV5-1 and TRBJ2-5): KAGVTQTPRYLIKTRGQQVTLSCSPISGHRSVSWYQQTPGQGLQFLFEYFSETQRNKGNFPGRFSGRQFSNSRSEMNVSTLELGDSALYLCASSLRQQETQYFGPGTRLLVL.

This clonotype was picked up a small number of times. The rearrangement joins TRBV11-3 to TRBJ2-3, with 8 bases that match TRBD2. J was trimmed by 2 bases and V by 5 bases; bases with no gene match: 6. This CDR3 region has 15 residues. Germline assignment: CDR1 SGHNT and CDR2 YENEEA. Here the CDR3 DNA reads TGTGCCAGCAGCCCGGGACTAGACCCCACAGATACGCAGTATTTT. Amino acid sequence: CASSPGLDPTDTQYF.

CDR3: CASSQSTGSFYEQYF. The CDR3, as DNA: TGTGCCAGCAGTCAATCGACAGGATCTTTCTACGAGCAGTACTTC. This chain connects TRBV6-5 to TRBJ2-7; a possible D gene is TRBD1 (6 bases). V shed 5 bases and J shed 3 bases, with 17 bases lying between them. The germline V gene encodes CDR1 MNHEY and CDR2 SVGAGI. The CDR3 is made up of 15 amino acids.

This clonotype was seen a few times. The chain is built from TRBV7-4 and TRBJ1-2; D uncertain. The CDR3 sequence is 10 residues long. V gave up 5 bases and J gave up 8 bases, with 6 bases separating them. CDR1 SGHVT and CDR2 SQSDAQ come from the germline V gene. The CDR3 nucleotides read TGTGCCAGCAGCCCTGCAGGCTACACCTTC. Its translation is CASSPAGYTF.

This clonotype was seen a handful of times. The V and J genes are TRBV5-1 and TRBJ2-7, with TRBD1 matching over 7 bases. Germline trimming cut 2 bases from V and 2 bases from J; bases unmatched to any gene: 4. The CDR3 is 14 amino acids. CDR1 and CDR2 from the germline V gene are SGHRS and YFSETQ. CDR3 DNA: TGCGCCAGCAGCTTAGGCGGACAGGCCTACGAGCAGTACTTC. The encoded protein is CASSLGGQAYEQYF.

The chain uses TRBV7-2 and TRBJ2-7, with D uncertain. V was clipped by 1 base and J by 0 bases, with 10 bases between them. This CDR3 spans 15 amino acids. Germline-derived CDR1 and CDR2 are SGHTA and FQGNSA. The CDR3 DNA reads TGTGCCAGCAGCTTAGTTGGGCAGGACTCCTACGAGCAGTACTTC. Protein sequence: CASSLVGQDSYEQYF.

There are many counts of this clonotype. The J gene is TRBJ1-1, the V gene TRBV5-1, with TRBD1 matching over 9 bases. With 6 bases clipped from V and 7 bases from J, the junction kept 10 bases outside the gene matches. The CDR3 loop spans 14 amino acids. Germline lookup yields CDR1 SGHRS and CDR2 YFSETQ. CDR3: CASTVGQGVNEAFF. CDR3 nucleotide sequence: TGCGCCAGCACCGTGGGACAGGGCGTTAATGAAGCTTTCTTT.

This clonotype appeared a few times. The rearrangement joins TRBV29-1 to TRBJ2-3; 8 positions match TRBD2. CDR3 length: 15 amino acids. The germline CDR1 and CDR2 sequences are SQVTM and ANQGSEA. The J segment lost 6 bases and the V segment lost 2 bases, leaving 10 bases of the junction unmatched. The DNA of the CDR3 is TGCAGCGTTGAACTCCCGGGGGGGAGAGGGGATACGCAGTATTTT. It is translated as CSVELPGGRGDTQYF.

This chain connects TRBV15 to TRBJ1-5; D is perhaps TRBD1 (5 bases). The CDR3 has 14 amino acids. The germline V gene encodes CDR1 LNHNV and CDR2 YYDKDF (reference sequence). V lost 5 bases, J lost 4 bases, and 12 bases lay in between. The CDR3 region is CATSQPAGNQPQHF. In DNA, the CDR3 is TGTGCCACCAGCCAACCCGCAGGGAATCAGCCCCAGCATTTT.

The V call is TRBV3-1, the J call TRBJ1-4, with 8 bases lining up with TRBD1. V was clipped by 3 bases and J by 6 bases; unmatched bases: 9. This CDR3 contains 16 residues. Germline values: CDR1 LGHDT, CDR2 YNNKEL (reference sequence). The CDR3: CASSQALDRVDEKLFF. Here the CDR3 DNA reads TGTGCCAGCAGCCAGGCCCTGGACAGGGTGGATGAAAAACTGTTTTTT.

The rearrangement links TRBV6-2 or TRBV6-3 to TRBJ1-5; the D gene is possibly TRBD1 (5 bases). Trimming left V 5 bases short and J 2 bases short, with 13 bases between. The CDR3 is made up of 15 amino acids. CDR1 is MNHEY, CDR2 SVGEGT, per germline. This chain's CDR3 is CASSAPGTRNQPQHF. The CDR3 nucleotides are TGTGCCAGCAGTGCCCCCGGGACCCGCAATCAGCCCCAGCATTTT.

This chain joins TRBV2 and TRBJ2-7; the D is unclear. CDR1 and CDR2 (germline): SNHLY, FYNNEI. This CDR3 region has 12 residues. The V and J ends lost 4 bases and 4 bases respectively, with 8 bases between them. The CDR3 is CASSGDEYEQYF. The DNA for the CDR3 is TGTGCCAGCAGTGGAGACGAGTACGAGCAGTACTTC. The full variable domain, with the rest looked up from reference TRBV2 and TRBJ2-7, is EPEVTQTPSHQVTQMGQEVILRCVPISNHLYFYWYRQILGQKVEFLVSFYNNEISEKSEIFDDQFSVERPDGSNFTLKIRSTKLEDSAMYFCASSGDEYEQYFGPGTRLTVT.

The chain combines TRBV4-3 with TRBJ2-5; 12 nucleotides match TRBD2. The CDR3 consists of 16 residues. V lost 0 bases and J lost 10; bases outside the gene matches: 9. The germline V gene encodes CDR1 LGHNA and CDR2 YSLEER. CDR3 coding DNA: TGCGCCAGCAGCCAAGAGGCTAGCGGGAGGGCCCGCGACCAGTACTTC. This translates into CASSQEASGRARDQYF.

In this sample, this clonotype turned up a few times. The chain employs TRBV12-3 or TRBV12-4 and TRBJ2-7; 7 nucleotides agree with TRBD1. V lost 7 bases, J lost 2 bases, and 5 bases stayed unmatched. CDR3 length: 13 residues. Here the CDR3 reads CASTDRDPYEQYF. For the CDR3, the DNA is TGTGCCAGCACTGACAGGGACCCCTACGAGCAGTACTTC.

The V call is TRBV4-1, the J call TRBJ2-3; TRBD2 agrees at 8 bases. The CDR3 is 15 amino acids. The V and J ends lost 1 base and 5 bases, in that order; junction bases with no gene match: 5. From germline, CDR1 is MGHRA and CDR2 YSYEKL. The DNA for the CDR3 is TGCGCCAGCAGCCAAGGAGCGGGGGTAGGAGATACGCAGTATTTT. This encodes CASSQGAGVGDTQYF.

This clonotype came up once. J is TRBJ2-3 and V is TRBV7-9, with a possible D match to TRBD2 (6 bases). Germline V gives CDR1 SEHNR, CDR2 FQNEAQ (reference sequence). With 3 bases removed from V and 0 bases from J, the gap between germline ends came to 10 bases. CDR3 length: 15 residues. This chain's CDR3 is CASSFAGTSTDTQYF. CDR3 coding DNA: TGTGCCAGCAGCTTTGCCGGGACTAGCACAGATACGCAGTATTTT.

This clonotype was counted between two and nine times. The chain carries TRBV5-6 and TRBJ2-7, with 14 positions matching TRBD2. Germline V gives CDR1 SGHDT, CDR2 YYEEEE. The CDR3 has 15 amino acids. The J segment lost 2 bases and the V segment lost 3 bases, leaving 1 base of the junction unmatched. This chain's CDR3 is CASSWGLAGAYEQYF. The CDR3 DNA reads TGTGCCAGCAGCTGGGGACTAGCGGGAGCCTACGAGCAGTACTTC.

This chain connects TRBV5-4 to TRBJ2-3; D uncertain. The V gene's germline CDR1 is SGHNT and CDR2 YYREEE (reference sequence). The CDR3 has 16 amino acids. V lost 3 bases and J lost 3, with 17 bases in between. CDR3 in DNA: TGTGCCAGCAGCTCCGATCCGGGTGACCAAACAGATACGCAGTATTTT. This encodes CASSSDPGDQTDTQYF.

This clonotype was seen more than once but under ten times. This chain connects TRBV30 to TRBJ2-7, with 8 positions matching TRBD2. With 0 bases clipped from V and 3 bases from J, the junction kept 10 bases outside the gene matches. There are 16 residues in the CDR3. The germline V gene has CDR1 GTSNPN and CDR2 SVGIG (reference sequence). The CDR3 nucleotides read TGTGCCTGGAGTGTAGGGGCCCCGGGACTAGTCTACGAGCAGTACTTC. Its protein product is CAWSVGAPGLVYEQYF.

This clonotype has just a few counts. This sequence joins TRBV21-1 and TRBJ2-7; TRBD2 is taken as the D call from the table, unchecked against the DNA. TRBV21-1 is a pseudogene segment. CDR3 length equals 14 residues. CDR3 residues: CASSFSPSAYEQYF. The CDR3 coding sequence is TGTGCCAGCAGCTTCTCCCCGAGCGCCTACGAGCAGTACTTC.

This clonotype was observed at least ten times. Written as DNA, the CDR3 is TGTGCCAGCAGCTTACAGGGTCCCCAAGAGACCCAGTACTTC. Its translation is CASSLQGPQETQYF. This chain uses TRBV7-9 with TRBJ2-5; D perhaps matches TRBD1 (5 bases). Trimming removed 2 bases from V and 1 base from J, with 8 bases in between. Germline CDR1 is SEHNR and CDR2 is FQNEAQ (reference sequence). The CDR3 runs 14 residues.

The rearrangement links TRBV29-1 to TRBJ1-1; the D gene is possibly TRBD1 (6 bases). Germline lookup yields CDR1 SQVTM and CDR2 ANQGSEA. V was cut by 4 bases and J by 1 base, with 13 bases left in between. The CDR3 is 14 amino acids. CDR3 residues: CSVVGTLGNTEAFF. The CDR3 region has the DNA TGCAGCGTTGTTGGGACACTAGGGAACACTGAAGCTTTCTTT. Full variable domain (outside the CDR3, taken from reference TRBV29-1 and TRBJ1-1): SAVISQKPSRDICQRGTSLTIQCQVDSQVTMMFWYRQQPGQSLTLIATANQGSEATYESGFVIDKFPISRPNLTFSTLTVSNMSPEDSSIYLCSVVGTLGNTEAFFGQGTRLTVV.

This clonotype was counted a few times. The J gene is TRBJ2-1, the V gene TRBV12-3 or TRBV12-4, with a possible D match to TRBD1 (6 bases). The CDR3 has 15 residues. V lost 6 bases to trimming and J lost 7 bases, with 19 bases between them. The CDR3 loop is CASSLLGDRRNEQFF. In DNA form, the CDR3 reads TGTGCCAGCAGCCTACTGGGCGACAGGCGGAATGAGCAGTTCTTC.

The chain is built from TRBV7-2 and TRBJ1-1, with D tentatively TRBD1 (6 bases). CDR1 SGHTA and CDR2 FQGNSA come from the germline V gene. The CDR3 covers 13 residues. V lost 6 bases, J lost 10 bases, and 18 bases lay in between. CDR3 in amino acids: CASRPTGGALAFF. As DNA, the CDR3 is TGTGCCAGCAGACCCACTGGGGGCGCTTTAGCTTTCTTT.

CDR3 loop: CASSHRGLAGQETQYF. The DNA of the CDR3 is TGTGCCAGCAGCCACAGGGGACTAGCGGGACAAGAGACCCAGTACTTC. This chain links TRBV11-3 with TRBJ2-5; TRBD2 agrees at 13 bases. CDR1 SGHNT and CDR2 YENEEA come from the germline V gene. The trim removed 5 bases at V and 2 bases at J, leaving 5 bases unmatched. CDR3 size: 16 residues.

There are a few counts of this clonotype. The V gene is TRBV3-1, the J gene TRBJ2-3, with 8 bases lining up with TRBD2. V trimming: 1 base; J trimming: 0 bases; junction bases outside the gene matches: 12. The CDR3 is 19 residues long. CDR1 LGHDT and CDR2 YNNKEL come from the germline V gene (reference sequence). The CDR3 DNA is TGTGCCAGCAGCCAAGTCGGGCTAGCGGGTCCTTCTAGCACAGATACGCAGTATTTT. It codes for CASSQVGLAGPSSTDTQYF.

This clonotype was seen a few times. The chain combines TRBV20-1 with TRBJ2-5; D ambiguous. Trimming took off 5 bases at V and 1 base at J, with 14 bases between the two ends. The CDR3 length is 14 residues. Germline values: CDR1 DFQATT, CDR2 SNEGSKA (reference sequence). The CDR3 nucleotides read TGCAGTGCTTACCGGGCCGGATTCCAAGAGACCCAGTACTTC. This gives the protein CSAYRAGFQETQYF.

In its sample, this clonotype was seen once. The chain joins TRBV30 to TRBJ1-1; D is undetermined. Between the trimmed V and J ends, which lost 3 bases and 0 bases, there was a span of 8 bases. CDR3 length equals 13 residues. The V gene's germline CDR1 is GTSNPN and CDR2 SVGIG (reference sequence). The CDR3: CAWSRTVNTEAFF. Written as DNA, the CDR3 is TGTGCCTGGAGCCGGACGGTGAACACTGAAGCTTTCTTT.

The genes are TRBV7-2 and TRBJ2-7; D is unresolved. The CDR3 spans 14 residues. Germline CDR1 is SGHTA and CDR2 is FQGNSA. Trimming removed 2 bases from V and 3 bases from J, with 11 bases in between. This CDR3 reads CASSLRRNYYEQYF. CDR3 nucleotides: TGTGCCAGCAGCTTAAGACGAAATTACTACGAGCAGTACTTC. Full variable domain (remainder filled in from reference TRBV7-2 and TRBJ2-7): GAGVSQSPSNKVTEKGKDVELRCDPISGHTALYWYRQSLGQGLEFLIYFQGNSAPDKSGLPSDRFSAERTGGSVSTLTIQRTQQEDSAVYLCASSLRRNYYEQYFGPGTRLTVT.

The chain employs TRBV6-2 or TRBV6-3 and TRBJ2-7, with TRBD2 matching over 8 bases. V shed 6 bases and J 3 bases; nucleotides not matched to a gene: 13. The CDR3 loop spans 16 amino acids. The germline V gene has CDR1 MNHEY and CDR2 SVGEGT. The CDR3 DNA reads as TGTGCCAGCAGACAAGACGAGACTAGCGCTTACTACGAGCAGTACTTC. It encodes CASRQDETSAYYEQYF.

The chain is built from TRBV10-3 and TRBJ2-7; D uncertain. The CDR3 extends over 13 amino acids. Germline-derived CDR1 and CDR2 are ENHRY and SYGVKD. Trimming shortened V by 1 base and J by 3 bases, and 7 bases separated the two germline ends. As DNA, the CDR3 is TGTGCCATCAGTGAGTGGGCAGACTACGAGCAGTACTTC. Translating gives CAISEWADYEQYF.